Presented here are 9 T cell receptor beta chains from one specimen sequenced in a study of cytomegalovirus exposure and HLA in healthy donors (dated by TCRdb to 2015 to 2018). The method was the immunoSEQ multiplex PCR assay. For the multiplex PCR, a mixture combining 60 forward primers for TCR Vbeta segments and 13 reverse primers for TCR Jbeta segments was used. TCRdb provides this immuneACCESS table in a form limited to in-frame rearrangements. Some clones are lacking; in checked studies, under half of them reflect an unresolved V gene, and why the rest are absent is not known. The sample table lists about 190,000 clones, approximately 87% of them with a count of one. 1% to 1.5% of the sample is held by the ten biggest clonotypes. The sequenced material came from PBMCs. The receptors come from a man aged 25 to 45 in good health and CMV-seronegative.

This chain links TRBV11-3 with TRBJ2-7; 9 positions match TRBD1. In germline, CDR1 is SGHNT, CDR2 YENEEA. The CDR3 spans 13 residues. Trimming took 4 bases from V and 6 from J; bases not matched to a gene: 4. This CDR3 reads CASSWDREGEQYF. CDR3 nucleotide sequence: TGTGCCAGCAGCTGGGACAGGGAGGGCGAGCAGTACTTC.

V is TRBV28 and J is TRBJ2-5; the match to TRBD1 covers 10 bases. The end of the DNA aligns better with TRBJ2-7, so the J call may be wrong. CDR1 and CDR2 from the germline V gene are MDHEN and SYDVKM. The CDR3 is 14 residues long. This CDR3 reads CASSTGTGVYEQYF. The CDR3 DNA sequence: TGTGCCAGCAGCACCGGGACAGGGGTCTACGAGCAGTACTTC.

This CDR3 is CASSLVRDQPQHF. The CDR3 nucleotides are TGTGCCAGCAGTTTGGTGAGGGATCAGCCCCAGCATTTT. V gene TRBV28 combines with J gene TRBJ1-5, with D unresolved. Per germline, CDR1 MDHEN and CDR2 SYDVKM. This CDR3 has 13 amino acids. V was clipped by 3 bases and J by 5 bases, with 8 bases between them.

V gene TRBV19 combines with J gene TRBJ2-5; TRBD1 matches at 8 bases. Germline values: CDR1 LNHDA, CDR2 SQIVND (reference sequence). The V gene end was trimmed by 8 bases and the J gene end by 5 bases; junction bases not matched to a gene: 7. The CDR3 has 13 residues. CDR3 amino acids: CASGEQGGETQYF. The CDR3 region has the DNA TGTGCCAGTGGAGAACAGGGGGGTGAGACCCAGTACTTC.

The gene calls are TRBV6-5 and TRBJ2-1; TRBD1 agrees at 7 bases. The ends lost 6 bases at V and 3 bases at J; junction bases unmatched: 8. The CDR3 is 15 residues long. Germline V gene lookup returns CDR1 MNHEY and CDR2 SVGAGI. Written as DNA, the CDR3 is TGTGCCAGCAGCCCGACAGGGAACGTCTACAATGAGCAGTTCTTC. Translating gives CASSPTGNVYNEQFF.

This chain joins TRBV6-5 and TRBJ2-1; 11 bases are a match to TRBD2. Trimming took 2 bases from V and 6 from J; bases not matched to a gene: 6. The V gene's germline CDR1 is MNHEY and CDR2 SVGAGI. This CDR3 has 16 residues. The CDR3: CASSYAGTSGLNEQFF. CDR3 sequence (DNA): TGTGCCAGCAGTTACGCCGGGACTAGCGGACTCAATGAGCAGTTCTTC.

The sample holds many counts of this clone. The chain recombines TRBV5-1 with TRBJ2-7, with D possibly matching TRBD1 (6 bases). CDR3 length equals 15 residues. The ends were cut back, 3 bases at V and 3 bases at J, with 16 bases in the middle. Germline-derived CDR1 and CDR2 are SGHRS and YFSETQ. CDR3 in amino acids: CASSSAGTNSYEQYF. In DNA form, the CDR3 reads TGCGCCAGCAGCTCTGCCGGGACAAACAGCTACGAGCAGTACTTC. Drawing the rest from reference TRBV5-1 and TRBJ2-7, the complete variable domain is KAGVTQTPRYLIKTRGQQVTLSCSPISGHRSVSWYQQTPGQGLQFLFEYFSETQRNKGNFPGRFSGRQFSNSRSEMNVSTLELGDSALYLCASSSAGTNSYEQYFGPGTRLTVT.

The V and J genes are TRBV19 and TRBJ1-1; 8 positions agree with TRBD1. CDR1 LNHDA and CDR2 SQIVND come from the germline V gene (reference sequence). The CDR3 loop spans 13 amino acids. V lost 4 bases to trimming and J lost 4 bases; unmatched junction nucleotides: 2. The CDR3 bases are TGTGCCAGTAGTAACACAGGGGGCACTGAAGCTTTCTTT. Translation: CASSNTGGTEAFF.

This rearrangement joins TRBV11-2 to TRBJ1-5; TRBD1 aligns across 8 bases. Germline CDR1 SGHAT, CDR2 FQNNGV. With 5 bases clipped from V and 3 bases from J, the junction kept 3 bases outside the gene matches. This CDR3 contains 14 residues. The DNA of the CDR3 is TGTGCCAGCAGCCAGGGACAGGTCAATCAGCCCCAGCATTTT. It yields the protein CASSQGQVNQPQHF.